This T cell receptor (beta chain) was found in a study of control samples from healthy donors and cancer patients. The CDR3 is 15 residues long. Germline CDR1 LNHDA, CDR2 SQIVND (reference sequence). Trimming took 7 bases from V and 9 from J; bases not matched to a gene: 14. Generated by immunoSEQ multiplex PCR, the TCRdb table keeps only in-frame clones and is missing some. Of 400,000 to 450,000 clones in the sample, over 75% were seen once. The source of this sequence is a man aged 40-55 years with head and neck cancer. Sequencing was performed on PBMCs. The V gene is TRBV19, the J gene TRBJ1-5, with TRBD1 identical over 8 bases. CDR3 sequence: CASTQDRAEVWPQHF. In DNA, the CDR3 is TGTGCCAGTACCCAGGACAGGGCGGAGGTCTGGCCCCAGCATTTT.